The 15 T cell receptor beta chains reported below all come from one sample, sequenced in a study of monozygotic twins with inflammatory bowel disease. TCRdb reprocessed the 5' RACE reads and stores each CDR3 protein as one record, lacking DNA. Recorded for this sample: about 380,000 distinct CDR3 sequences. Input material: blood. The receptors here all came from a human donor with ulcerative colitis or Crohn's disease, or a healthy co-twin of an affected twin (not recorded which).

The chain is built from TRBV4-1 and TRBJ2-7; TCRdb picks TRBD2, but there is no DNA to check that call. The germline V gene has CDR1 MGHRA and CDR2 YSYEKL. This CDR3 is 16 amino acids long. The CDR3 reads CASSQDWTSGGYEQYF.

This sequence joins TRBV6-1 and TRBJ1-1; TCRdb selects TRBD1, and the lack of DNA leaves this call unchecked. CDR1 is MNHNS and CDR2 is SASEGT in the germline V gene. The CDR3 totals 15 residues. The CDR3: CASTKQGHLNTEAFF.

The chain joins TRBV7-2 to TRBJ2-7; TCRdb's D gene call, TRBD1, goes unchecked for lack of DNA. CDR3 length: 14 residues. Germline assignment: CDR1 SGHTA and CDR2 FQGNSA. CDR3: CASSLATGTPEQYF.

V gene TRBV6-2 or TRBV6-3 combines with J gene TRBJ2-5; TCRdb's D call, TRBD1, is unchecked because there is no DNA. Germline CDR1 is MNHEY and CDR2 is SVGEGT. The CDR3 contains 14 residues. The CDR3 is CASSYGGWEETQYF.

J is TRBJ2-1 and V is TRBV6-2 or TRBV6-3; without DNA, the TCRdb call of TRBD1 cannot be checked. From germline, CDR1 is MNHEY and CDR2 SVGEGT. The CDR3 consists of 16 residues. CDR3 amino acids: CASSYPGTARADEQFF.

The chain links TRBV9 to TRBJ1-6; TCRdb designates TRBD1, a call that cannot be tested without DNA. Looked up from germline, CDR1 is SGDLS and CDR2 is YYNGEE. CDR3 length equals 16 residues. CDR3 protein: CASSVDRAGYNSPLHF. Full variable domain (missing parts from reference TRBV9 and TRBJ1-6): DSGVTQTPKHLITATGQRVTLRCSPRSGDLSVYWYQQSLDQGLQFLIQYYNGEERAKGNILERFSAQQFPDLHSELNLSSLELGDSALYFCASSVDRAGYNSPLHFGNGTRLTVT.

The V call is TRBV15, the J call TRBJ2-3; TCRdb's D call of TRBD1 is untestable without DNA. There are 16 residues in the CDR3. Germline assignment: CDR1 LNHNV and CDR2 YYDKDF (reference sequence). CDR3: CATSRDRGSNTDTQYF.

This chain links TRBV4-3 with TRBJ2-5; the TRBD1 assignment by TCRdb is unverifiable without DNA. Germline CDR1 and CDR2: LGHNA and YSLEER. The CDR3 totals 17 residues. Here the CDR3 reads CASSQDLGTGAIETQYF.

This chain uses TRBV5-5 with TRBJ2-5. The CDR3 loop spans 16 amino acids. Germline lookup yields CDR1 SGHKS and CDR2 YYEKEE (reference sequence). CDR3 in amino acids: CASSLARQRPQETQYF.

The V and J genes are TRBV12-3 or TRBV12-4 and TRBJ1-4; no DNA is available, so the TRBD1 call from TCRdb remains unchecked. The CDR3 extends over 14 amino acids. This CDR3 reads CASSPGIANEKLFF.

The V call is TRBV24-1, the J call TRBJ2-5; TCRdb gives TRBD1 as the D gene, but with no DNA this cannot be confirmed. Per the germline V gene, CDR1 is KGHDR and CDR2 is SFDVKD. The CDR3 length is 12 residues. This CDR3 is CATAGGTETQYF.

CDR3 sequence reads: CASSVHTPQGSAYNEQFF. V usage is TRBV9 and J usage is TRBJ2-1; no DNA is available, so the TRBD1 call from TCRdb remains unchecked. This CDR3 contains 18 residues. Germline CDR1 SGDLS, CDR2 YYNGEE.

The chain is built from TRBV28 and TRBJ2-7; TCRdb outputs TRBD2, but without DNA this stays unchecked. Germline V gives CDR1 MDHEN, CDR2 SYDVKM. The CDR3 is made up of 15 amino acids. CDR3 region: CASSSDGRARDEQYF.

The V and J genes are TRBV12-3 or TRBV12-4 and TRBJ2-1; TCRdb's D call, TRBD1, is unchecked because there is no DNA. The CDR3 has 14 amino acids. The CDR3 reads CASRRGRSYNEQFF.

The rearrangement uses TRBV7-2 and TRBJ1-1. The CDR3 is 14 amino acids. Germline V gene lookup returns CDR1 SGHTA and CDR2 FQGNSA. The CDR3 spells CASSFRRGRSEAFF.